This is a list of T cell receptor beta chains from one sample in a study of shared clonotypes between healthy human individuals. Some clones are missing from TCRdb's copy, which holds only in-frame ones; the method was immunoSEQ multiplex PCR. The sample carries a few hundred thousand clones, roughly 78% recorded once. The sample comprised PBMCs. The source of these receptors is a woman aged 40 to 50 in good health. Some clones in this sample may be carry-over from other donors' samples. Each CDR3 is given with its conserved first and last residue. A D gene is named only where the DNA matches it firmly. Rows may omit the clone size; those that give it use once, few, many or a size class.

d_gene	v_gene	len	abundance	j_gene	CDR3nt	CDR3aa
NA	TRBV7-8	13	NA	TRBJ2-7	TGTGCCAGCAGCCCCAACAGGGCCTACGAGCAGTACTTC	CASSPNRAYEQYF
TRBD1	TRBV28	17	NA	TRBJ2-1	TGTGCCAGCACCCCCCCAATCGGACAGGGGCCACGCTATGAGCAGTTCTTC	CASTPPIGQGPRYEQFF
NA	TRBV14	14	NA	TRBJ1-1	TGTGCCAGCAGCCAACCAGTTGTGGGGACTGAAGCTTTCTTT	CASSQPVVGTEAFF
NA	TRBV11-1	13	NA	TRBJ2-5	TGTGCCAGCACCCGGTGGGGGCAAGAGACCCAGTACTTC	CASTRWGQETQYF
TRBD2	TRBV29-1	13	few	TRBJ2-7	TGCAGCGTTGAGGTTAGCGGGATTTTCGAGCAGTACTTC	CSVEVSGIFEQYF
NA	TRBV30	13	NA	TRBJ1-5	TGTGCCTGGAGTGTGGGGGCTTCTCAGCCCCAGCATTTT	CAWSVGASQPQHF
NA	TRBV28	13	NA	TRBJ2-1	TGTGCCAGCAGTTTCCGACCCAACCCTGAGCAGTTCTTC	CASSFRPNPEQFF
NA	TRBV20-1	11	NA	TRBJ2-5	TGCAGTGCAGAGTACCAAGAGACCCAGTACTTC	CSAEYQETQYF
TRBD2	TRBV6-5	16	NA	TRBJ2-2	TGTGCCAGCAGTTACTCAGCGGGAGGAGGTACCGGGGAGCTGTTTTTT	CASSYSAGGGTGELFF
NA	TRBV6-4	14	NA	TRBJ1-5	TGTGCCAGCAGTGACAGCCATAGCAATCAGCCCCAGCATTTT	CASSDSHSNQPQHF
NA	TRBV19	16	NA	TRBJ2-7	TGTGCCAGTAGTACCAAATCTCCGGGACCACACTACGAGCAGTACTTC	CASSTKSPGPHYEQYF
TRBD2	TRBV4-3	16	NA	TRBJ2-1	TGCGCCAGCAGCCAAGGGAGGGCTAGCGGGAACAATGAGCAGTTCTTC	CASSQGRASGNNEQFF
TRBD1	TRBV7-8	16	NA	TRBJ2-5	TGTGCCAGCAGCTCGCCGAAGACAGGGGGCGGTGAGACCCAGTACTTC	CASSSPKTGGGETQYF
NA	TRBV10-3	13	few	TRBJ2-7	TGTGCCGTTCAATGGGACGGCTCCTACGAGCAGTACTTC	CAVQWDGSYEQYF
TRBD1	TRBV28	14	few	TRBJ2-5	TGTGCCAGCAGTACCGAGGGGGACAGGGGGGCCCAGTACTTC	CASSTEGDRGAQYF
NA	TRBV6-1	15	NA	TRBJ2-7	TGTGCCAGCAGTGAAGCCCTAGGGGGTAGCTACGAGCAGTACTTC	CASSEALGGSYEQYF
TRBD2	TRBV28	16	few	TRBJ2-1	TGTGCCAGCAGTTCCCCGGGACTAGCGTCTGGGAATGAGCAGTTCTTC	CASSSPGLASGNEQFF
TRBD2	TRBV4-1	16	once	TRBJ2-5	TGCGCCAGCAGCCAGGGACTAGCGGGCATCCAAGAGACCCAGTACTTC	CASSQGLAGIQETQYF
NA	TRBV10-3	13	few	TRBJ1-1	TGTGCCATCAGTGCGTGGATGAACACTGAAGCTTTCTTT	CAISAWMNTEAFF
TRBD2	TRBV7-2	15	NA	TRBJ2-7	TGTGCCAGCAGCTTGGCTAGCGGGAGTGGATACGAGCAGTACTTC	CASSLASGSGYEQYF
TRBD2	TRBV27	17	NA	TRBJ2-3	TGTGCCAGCAGTCCCCCCGGGACTAGCGGGAGCACAGATACGCAGTATTTT	CASSPPGTSGSTDTQYF
NA	TRBV7-9	15	NA	TRBJ1-1	TGTGCCAGCAGCTTACCACAGAATTTGAACACTGAAGCTTTCTTT	CASSLPQNLNTEAFF
NA	TRBV14	14	NA	TRBJ2-7	TGTGCCAGCAGCCAAGTATCTAGCTCCCACGAGCAGTACTTC	CASSQVSSSHEQYF
NA	TRBV28	15	many	TRBJ2-1	TGTGCCAGCAGTTTGACGGGAGAACCCTACAATGAGCAGTTCTTC	CASSLTGEPYNEQFF
TRBD1	TRBV29-1	11	NA	TRBJ2-4	TGCAGCGTGGGGACAGGGAACATTCAGTACTTC	CSVGTGNIQYF
TRBD1	TRBV18	16	NA	TRBJ2-1	TGTGCCAGCTCACCACCTGGACAGGGCCGCTTAGGGGAGCAGTTCTTC	CASSPPGQGRLGEQFF
TRBD2	TRBV19	14	NA	TRBJ2-3	TGTGCCAGTAGTCCCCGGACTAGCTCAGATACGCAGTATTTT	CASSPRTSSDTQYF
NA	TRBV30	13	few	TRBJ1-2	TGTGCCTGGGCTGACAGGAGCAACTATGGCTACACCTTC	CAWADRSNYGYTF